The present T cell receptor beta chain was sequenced within a study of CD8 T cells in Susac syndrome. The V segment lost 7 bases and the J segment 0 bases; nucleotides outside the gene matches: 5. The germline V gene has CDR1 MDHEN and CDR2 SYDVKM. The CDR3 is 14 residues long. The table lists this clonotype with a count of one. RNA was extracted with the RNeasy kit, and a quantity of roughly 0.5 to 1 ug was reverse transcribed using random hexamers. TCRdb independently ran MiXCR on the immunoSEQ multiplex PCR reads; one entry per CDR3 protein. The data show about 150,000 distinct CDR3 sequences, with roughly 94% seen just once and approximately 0.082% held by the top ten.

The receptor was derived from a human donor in good health. Sequencing used CD4+ T cells from PBMCs. The chain joins TRBV28 to TRBJ2-7; 8 bases match TRBD2. The CDR3 nucleotides are TGTGCCAGCATCAGGAGCGGGAGCTCCTACGAGCAGTACTTC. Encoded protein: CASIRSGSSYEQYF.